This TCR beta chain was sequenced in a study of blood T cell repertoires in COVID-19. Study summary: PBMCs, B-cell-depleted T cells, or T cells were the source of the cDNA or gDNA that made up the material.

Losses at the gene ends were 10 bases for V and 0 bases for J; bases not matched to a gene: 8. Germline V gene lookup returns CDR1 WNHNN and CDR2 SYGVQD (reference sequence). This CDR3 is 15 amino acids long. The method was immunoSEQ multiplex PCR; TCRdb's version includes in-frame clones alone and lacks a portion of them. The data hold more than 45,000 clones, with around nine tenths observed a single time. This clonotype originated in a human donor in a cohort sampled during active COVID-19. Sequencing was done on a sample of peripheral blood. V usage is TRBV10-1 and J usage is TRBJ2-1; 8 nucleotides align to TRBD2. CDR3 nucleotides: TGCGCCATAACGGGGGGGGCCGACTCCTACAATGAGCAGTTCTTC. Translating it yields CAITGGADSYNEQFF.